This paragraph reports one T cell receptor (beta chain). Its specificity is not known. The data are from a study of cytomegalovirus exposure and HLA in healthy donors. Primers included in the PCR were 60 Vbeta and 13 Jbeta primers. The data were produced by immunoSEQ multiplex PCR, yet TCRdb's version contains in-frame clones alone and is incomplete. The sample includes more than 65,000 clones, about 74% of them seen just once. Study-wide results and caveats: In an earlier analysis, most TCR beta V segments were productive about 87% or about 30% of the time. Associated with HLA alleles at 0.05 false discovery rate in a later analysis were 17,000 or so TCR beta sequences. Researchers left out some V segments, among them TRBV6-2 and TRBV6-3, as indistinguishable.

Unmatched junction bases numbered 8, after V lost 5 bases and J lost 10 bases. Germline V CDR1 and CDR2: SGHVS, FNYEAQ. This CDR3 is built from 15 residues. The sequenced sample consisted of PBMCs. The chain recombines TRBV7-6 with TRBJ2-1, with 13 bases fitting TRBD2. This TCR came from a woman aged 55-70 years in good health and CMV-seropositive. The CDR3 nucleotides are TGTGCCAGCAGCCCACTAGCGGGAGGGGTCCGGGAGCAGTTCTTC. Its translation is CASSPLAGGVREQFF.